The 17 T cell receptor beta chains listed next were all sequenced from one sample in a study of cytomegalovirus exposure and HLA in healthy donors. PCR used 60 Vbeta primers and 13 Jbeta primers. TCRdb keeps only in-frame clones here, not all; method: immunoSEQ multiplex PCR. The repertoire includes some 240,000 clones, around 73% of them detected once, and 3.5% to 4% sits in the top ten. The sequencing input was PBMCs. Receptor source: a male donor in good health and CMV-seronegative.

The rearrangement links TRBV9 to TRBJ2-1; 10 nucleotides match TRBD1. The junction had 9 bases not matched to a gene; V was cut back by 3 bases and J by 6 bases. The CDR3 is made up of 16 amino acids. Germline values: CDR1 SGDLS, CDR2 YYNGEE. The CDR3 protein is CASSATGTGVSNEQFF. For the CDR3, the DNA is TGTGCCAGCAGCGCAACCGGGACAGGGGTCTCCAATGAGCAGTTCTTC. Based on the CDR3 plus reference TRBV9 and TRBJ2-1, the full variable domain is DSGVTQTPKHLITATGQRVTLRCSPRSGDLSVYWYQQSLDQGLQFLIQYYNGEERAKGNILERFSAQQFPDLHSELNLSSLELGDSALYFCASSATGTGVSNEQFFGPGTRLTVL.

The chain links TRBV7-9 to TRBJ2-1; 8 nucleotides match TRBD2. The J segment lost 0 bases and the V segment lost 4 bases, leaving 2 bases of the junction unmatched. CDR3 length: 15 residues. CDR1 is SEHNR, CDR2 FQNEAQ, per germline (reference sequence). CDR3 amino acids: CASSWSGSSYNEQFF. The CDR3 region has the DNA TGTGCCAGCAGCTGGAGCGGGAGCTCCTACAATGAGCAGTTCTTC.

The chain links TRBV7-3 to TRBJ1-2; possible D gene TRBD1, 5 bases. V gave up 1 base and J gave up 5 bases, with 11 bases separating them. Germline CDR1 is SGHTA and CDR2 is FQGTGA. The CDR3 has 14 residues. The CDR3 nucleotides are TGTGCCAGCAGCTTAAGCCCCGACAGTTATGGCTACACCTTC. Translating it yields CASSLSPDSYGYTF. The full variable domain, in which reference TRBV7-3 and TRBJ1-2 provide the parts outside the CDR3, is GAGVSQTPSNKVTEKGKYVELRCDPISGHTALYWYRQSLGQGPEFLIYFQGTGAADDSGLPNDRFFAVRPEGSVSTLKIQRTERGDSAVYLCASSLSPDSYGYTFGSGTRLTVV.

The chain has TRBV4-2 and TRBJ2-1; 13 bases match TRBD2. The V gene's germline CDR1 is LGHNA and CDR2 YNFKEQ. After removal of 0 bases from V and 6 bases from J, the junction contained 2 bases not matched to a gene. This CDR3 contains 16 residues. CDR3 in DNA: TGTGCCAGCAGCCAAGAGACTAGCGGGAGGATCAATGAGCAGTTCTTC. It translates to CASSQETSGRINEQFF.

The rearrangement joins TRBV29-1 to TRBJ1-2; TRBD1 is a possible D gene (6 bases). The CDR3 covers 14 residues. Germline CDR1 reads SQVTM; CDR2 reads ANQGSEA. Trimming left V 7 bases short and J 2 bases short, with 17 bases between. CDR3 in DNA: TGCAGCGACCTGGACAGCCGGGCCAACTATGGCTACACCTTC. Translating it yields CSDLDSRANYGYTF.

J is TRBJ2-3 and V is TRBV27; D may be TRBD2 (7 bases). Per the germline V gene, CDR1 is MNHEY and CDR2 is SMNVEV (reference sequence). The CDR3 totals 14 residues. V lost 5 bases to trimming and J lost 7 bases, with 16 bases between them. Here the CDR3 DNA reads TGTGCCAGCAGTCCTTCTGCGGGGGCTTATACGCAGTATTTT. Its protein is CASSPSAGAYTQYF.

On this clone: Other DNA sequences from this sample encode an identical CDR3 as well. This chain joins TRBV5-1 and TRBJ2-5; TRBD1 aligns across 9 bases. From germline, CDR1 is SGHRS and CDR2 YFSETQ. V lost 0 bases to trimming and J lost 5 bases; unmatched junction nucleotides: 2. The CDR3 is 14 amino acids. CDR3 region: CASSLVTGGETQYF. The CDR3 coding sequence is TGCGCCAGCAGCTTGGTGACAGGGGGTGAGACCCAGTACTTC.

The J gene is TRBJ2-1, the V gene TRBV21-1; the D call of TRBD2 is as the table states it, not checked on the DNA. TRBV21-1 has pseudogene status. The CDR3 loop spans 16 amino acids. CDR3 sequence: CASSLSQRVTYNEQFF. In nucleotides, the CDR3 is TGTGCCAGCAGTCTTTCCCAGCGGGTAACCTACAATGAGCAGTTCTTC.

The CDR3 nucleotides read TGTGCCAGCAGTACCCCCGGGACAGGGGGGTACACGCAGTATTTT. Its translation is CASSTPGTGGYTQYF. The chain recombines TRBV28 with TRBJ2-3; the match to TRBD1 covers 11 bases. This CDR3 is 15 amino acids long. After removal of 5 bases from V and 9 bases from J, the junction contained 10 bases not matched to a gene. CDR1 is MDHEN and CDR2 is SYDVKM in the germline V gene. The full variable domain, with the rest looked up from reference TRBV28 and TRBJ2-3, is DVKVTQSSRYLVKRTGEKVFLECVQDMDHENMFWYRQDPGLGLRLIYFSYDVKMKEKGDIPEGYSVSREKKERFSLILESASTNQTSMYLCASSTPGTGGYTQYFGPGTRLTVL.

J is TRBJ1-2 and V is TRBV30; TRBD1 agrees at 7 bases. Per germline, CDR1 GTSNPN and CDR2 SVGIG (reference sequence). This CDR3 region has 12 residues. Trimming at V came to 4 bases and at J to 7 bases, leaving 6 bases not matched to a gene. For the CDR3, the DNA is TGTGCCTGGATTGGCTCAGGGGGTGGCTACACCTTC. It specifies CAWIGSGGGYTF.

This chain uses TRBV2 with TRBJ2-7; D perhaps matches TRBD2 (5 bases). Trimming left V 10 bases short and J 9 bases short, with 25 bases between. The CDR3 covers 14 residues. In germline, CDR1 is SNHLY, CDR2 FYNNEI. The CDR3 bases are TGTGCCACACCGGACGGGCGGTCCGGAGGTCGGCAGTACTTC. Its translation is CATPDGRSGGRQYF.

V is TRBV27 and J is TRBJ2-1, with 8 bases aligning to TRBD2. V was pared by 4 bases and J by 0 bases, with 2 bases of the junction left unmatched. The germline V gene encodes CDR1 MNHEY and CDR2 SMNVEV (reference sequence). This CDR3 has 15 residues. The CDR3 spells CASSYSGSSYNEQFF. In nucleotides, the CDR3 is TGTGCCAGCAGTTACAGCGGGAGCTCCTACAATGAGCAGTTCTTC.

This clone came up a few times. V is TRBV27 and J is TRBJ1-1, with 12 bases lining up with TRBD1. The CDR3 sequence is 16 residues long. V was pared by 4 bases and J by 6 bases, with 9 bases of the junction left unmatched. The germline gives CDR1 MNHEY, CDR2 SMNVEV (reference sequence). The CDR3 spells CASSSIGTGGAAEAFF. The CDR3 coding sequence is TGTGCCAGCAGTTCTATAGGGACAGGGGGCGCGGCTGAAGCTTTCTTT.

V gene TRBV12-2 combines with J gene TRBJ2-7; the D call TRBD1 from the table was never checked on the DNA. TRBV12-2 is tagged as a pseudogene. This CDR3 has 12 amino acids. CDR3 region: CASRLFTYEQYF. DNA for the CDR3: TGTGCAAGTCGCTTGTTCACCTACGAGCAGTACTTC.

Concerning this clone: At one boundary the junction diverges from the germline segment, which might be a read error. The V call is TRBV7-9, the J call TRBJ2-2; no clear D. CDR1 SEHNR and CDR2 FQNEAQ come from the germline V gene (reference sequence). This CDR3 has 16 residues. For the CDR3, the DNA is TGTTCCAGCAGCTTGGGTGATAGCCGCCGCACCGGGGAGCTGTTTTTT. Translating gives CSSSLGDSRRTGELFF. The variable domain in full, completed from reference TRBV7-9 and TRBJ2-2, reads DTGVSQNPRHKITKRGQNVTFRCDPISEHNRLYWYRQTLGQGPEFLTYFQNEAQLEKSRLLSDRFSAERPKGSFSTLEIQRTEQGDSAMYLCSSSLGDSRRTGELFFGEGSRLTVL.

The chain recombines TRBV4-1 with TRBJ2-7; 9 bases match TRBD1. The germline CDR1 and CDR2 sequences are MGHRA and YSYEKL. The CDR3 consists of 14 residues. The V segment lost 3 bases and the J segment 5 bases; nucleotides outside the gene matches: 5. CDR3 loop: CASSQGQGIDEQYF. As DNA, the CDR3 is TGCGCCAGCAGCCAGGGACAGGGCATCGACGAGCAGTACTTC.

This clone was counted between two and nine times. The chain combines TRBV5-6 with TRBJ2-1; 10 nucleotides match TRBD2. V gave up 4 bases and J gave up 2 bases; unmatched junction bases: 3. CDR3 length: 15 residues. In germline, CDR1 is SGHDT, CDR2 YYEEEE. CDR3 nucleotide sequence: TGTGCCAGCAGCCAGAGCGGGAGGGCCTACAATGAGCAGTTCTTC. This sequence encodes CASSQSGRAYNEQFF.